The present T cell receptor beta chain was sequenced within a study of blood T cell repertoires in COVID-19. Study at large: Samples of COVID-19 (acute and convalescent) were obtained from the United States, Italy and Spain. PBMCs, B-cell-depleted T cells, or T cells were the source of the cDNA or gDNA that made up the material.

The CDR3 is made up of 14 amino acids. Germline assignment: CDR1 MGHDK and CDR2 SYGVNS. Unmatched junction bases numbered 4, after V lost 8 bases and J lost 0 bases. In the original analysis: Estimates of nucleated cell counts were drawn from the amplification of reference gene primers. Produced via immunoSEQ multiplex PCR; TCRdb's table is partial and in-frame only. V and J calls and clone size are given by that table; D and trimming were obtained from the DNA. The sample shows about 110,000 clones, approximately 90% of them seen only once. The sample taken for sequencing was peripheral blood. This clonotype was sampled from a human donor in a cohort sampled during active COVID-19. This chain joins TRBV25-1 and TRBJ2-1; 7 positions match TRBD2. Here the CDR3 reads CASSRTSSYNEQFF. DNA for the CDR3: TGTGCCAGCTCTCGGACTAGCTCCTACAATGAGCAGTTCTTC.